Each of the 13 T cell receptor beta chains below was sequenced from the same sample in a study of cytomegalovirus exposure and HLA in healthy donors. 13 Jbeta primers and 60 Vbeta primers were used for the PCR. TCRdb's copy holds only in-frame clones and misses some; the assay was immunoSEQ multiplex PCR. The sample shows around 65,000 clones, almost 80% of them seen only once. Sequenced material: PBMCs. The receptors were sampled from a girl between 10 and 17 years old in good health and CMV-seropositive.

V gene TRBV29-1 combines with J gene TRBJ2-3; 7 bases line up with TRBD1. With 4 bases clipped from V and 0 bases from J, the junction kept 4 bases outside the gene matches. The CDR3 loop spans 14 amino acids. Germline values: CDR1 SQVTM, CDR2 ANQGSEA. As DNA, the CDR3 is TGCAGCGTTGCTTGGGACAGAAGCACAGATACGCAGTATTTT. Translation: CSVAWDRSTDTQYF.

This sequence joins TRBV6-6 and TRBJ2-2; 13 nucleotides line up with TRBD2. CDR3 length: 15 residues. CDR1 MNHNY and CDR2 SVGAGI come from the germline V gene (reference sequence). The V and J ends lost 10 bases and 7 bases, in that order; junction bases with no gene match: 9. CDR3 in DNA: TGTGCCACGGGCGGACTAGCGGGGGAAGTCGGGGAGCTGTTTTTT. As protein: CATGGLAGEVGELFF.

The CDR3 DNA reads as TGTGCCAGCAGTTATCAGGGGCGACCTCTCTATGGCTACACCTTC. This sequence encodes CASSYQGRPLYGYTF. This chain links TRBV6-5 with TRBJ1-2; D perhaps matches TRBD1 (6 bases). From germline, CDR1 is MNHEY and CDR2 SVGAGI. Trimming left V 3 bases short and J 4 bases short, with 15 bases between. This CDR3 is 15 amino acids long.

This clone came up a few times. The chain uses TRBV5-8 and TRBJ2-6, with D perhaps TRBD2 (5 bases). This CDR3 contains 17 residues. V shed 8 bases and J shed 0 bases, with 18 bases lying between them. CDR1 is SGHTS and CDR2 is YDEGEE in the germline V gene. The DNA for the CDR3 is TGTGCCAGTGCGGATGTACTAGTCCCCTCTGGGGCCAACGTCCTGACTTTC. Its translation is CASADVLVPSGANVLTF.

This clone was seen a few times. V gene TRBV5-5 combines with J gene TRBJ1-1; 11 bases are shared with TRBD1. The CDR3 is made up of 14 amino acids. Germline V lookup: CDR1 SGHKS, CDR2 YYEKEE (reference sequence). The V and J ends lost 4 bases and 5 bases, in that order; junction bases with no gene match: 4. For the CDR3, the DNA is TGTGCCAGCAGCGGGGACAGGGGGGGAACTGAAGCTTTCTTT. Amino acids: CASSGDRGGTEAFF.

This chain links TRBV25-1 with TRBJ2-1, with 8 bases lining up with TRBD2. The CDR3 is 14 amino acids. Losses at the gene ends were 10 bases for V and 5 bases for J; bases not matched to a gene: 10. CDR1 is MGHDK and CDR2 is SYGVNS in the germline V gene. CDR3 amino acids: CATQFGGGNNEQFF. The CDR3 region has the DNA TGTGCCACCCAATTCGGGGGGGGAAACAATGAGCAGTTCTTC.

The rearrangement uses TRBV5-1 and TRBJ1-3; 7 bases are a match to TRBD1. The CDR3 is 17 residues long. Germline V gives CDR1 SGHRS, CDR2 YFSETQ. With 4 bases clipped from V and 0 bases from J, the junction kept 10 bases outside the gene matches. CDR3 region: CASSLHSGGSSGNTIYF. The CDR3 bases are TGCGCCAGCAGCCTCCACTCAGGGGGAAGCTCTGGAAACACCATATATTTT.

This chain joins TRBV15 and TRBJ2-1; D not resolved. Germline CDR1 and CDR2: LNHNV and YYDKDF (reference sequence). The CDR3 covers 13 residues. Trimming stripped 8 bases from V and 0 bases from J, with 8 bases between. The CDR3 DNA sequence: TGTGCCACCGAACTGAGCTCCTACAATGAGCAGTTCTTC. Its translation: CATELSSYNEQFF.

The chain uses TRBV7-2 and TRBJ1-2, with 11 bases aligning to TRBD1. CDR3 length: 16 residues. V dropped 5 bases and J dropped 8; count of bases not matched to a gene: 13. Germline V gene data show CDR1 as SGHTA and CDR2 as FQGNSA. The CDR3 bases are TGTGCCAGCAGCCAGCCCTCAGGGACAGGGGGACGGGGCTACACCTTC. It specifies CASSQPSGTGGRGYTF.

This clone showed up just a few times. This chain joins TRBV6-4 and TRBJ2-3, with TRBD2 matching over 10 bases. V shed 6 bases, J shed 2 bases, and the junction held 17 bases outside the gene matches. CDR3 length: 19 amino acids. Germline CDR1 and CDR2: MRHNA and SNTAGT. The CDR3 DNA is TGTGCCAGCAGCGAGTGGGACCCGAGTAGCGGGGGGACCACAGATACGCAGTATTTT. It codes for CASSEWDPSSGGTTDTQYF.

The chain couples TRBV4-1 to TRBJ2-7, with D tentatively TRBD1 (5 bases). The CDR3 spans 15 residues. Germline values: CDR1 MGHRA, CDR2 YSYEKL. Trimming cost V 1 base and J 3 bases, with 13 bases left between them. The DNA of the CDR3 is TGCGCCAGCAGCCAAGTATCAGGGTCCGTCTACGAGCAGTACTTC. This sequence encodes CASSQVSGSVYEQYF.

The chain combines TRBV30 with TRBJ2-7; D is undetermined. V lost 5 bases, J lost 4 bases, and 12 bases lay in between. This CDR3 has 12 residues. Germline values: CDR1 GTSNPN, CDR2 SVGIG (reference sequence). CDR3 DNA: TGTGCCTGGGGAAGGATACTATACGAGCAGTACTTC. This encodes CAWGRILYEQYF.

This chain uses TRBV11-2 with TRBJ2-3; 7 nucleotides line up with TRBD1. The CDR3 sequence is 13 residues long. J gave up 7 bases and V 5 bases, and 6 bases lay outside the gene matches. Looked up from germline, CDR1 is SGHAT and CDR2 is FQNNGV. CDR3: CASSSDRANTQYF. As DNA, the CDR3 is TGTGCCAGCAGCAGTGACAGGGCTAATACGCAGTATTTT.